This T cell receptor (beta chain) came from a study of CD8 T cells in ankylosing spondylitis. Findings and caveats of the study: Reports of some motif variants in reactive arthritis synovial fluid and blood predate this one. Disease-linked clones bore a CD8+ phenotype and were relatively rare in peripheral blood. Among TCR beta sequences, a motif of eight highly homologous variants appeared characteristic of ankylosing spondylitis blood. Matched ankylosing spondylitis synovial fluid reportedly showed significant enrichment of disease-linked clones.

In making TCR beta libraries, quantitative 5'-RACE with molecular barcodes was used. TCRdb fed the 5' RACE reads into MiXCR, producing one record per CDR3 protein. The table shows under 950,000 distinct CDR3 sequences, with around 20% occurring only once. The CDR3 covers 15 residues. The V gene end was trimmed by 6 bases and the J gene end by 8 bases; junction bases not matched to a gene: 13. Germline values: CDR1 DFQATT, CDR2 SNEGSKA (reference sequence). Notes on this clonotype: The antigen is not known.

The TCR originated in a male donor with ankylosing spondylitis. Sequences were obtained from blood, either unsorted or a sorted T cell fraction (not recorded which). V usage is TRBV20-1 and J usage is TRBJ1-4; TRBD1 matches at 9 bases. The CDR3 protein is CSATSIGQGLEKLFF. CDR3 bases: TGCAGTGCCACATCTATTGGACAGGGGTTGGAAAAACTGTTTTTT.